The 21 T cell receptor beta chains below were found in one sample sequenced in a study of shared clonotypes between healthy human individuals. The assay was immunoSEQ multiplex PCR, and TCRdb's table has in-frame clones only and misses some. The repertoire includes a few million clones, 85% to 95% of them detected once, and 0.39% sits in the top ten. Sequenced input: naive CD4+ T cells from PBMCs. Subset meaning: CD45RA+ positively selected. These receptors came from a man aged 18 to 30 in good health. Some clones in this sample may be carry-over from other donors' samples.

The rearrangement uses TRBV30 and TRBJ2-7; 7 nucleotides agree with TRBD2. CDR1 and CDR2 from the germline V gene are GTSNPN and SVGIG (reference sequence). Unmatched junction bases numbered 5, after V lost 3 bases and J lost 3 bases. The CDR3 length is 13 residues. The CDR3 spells CAWSPGDYYEQYF. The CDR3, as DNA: TGTGCCTGGAGCCCTGGGGACTACTACGAGCAGTACTTC.

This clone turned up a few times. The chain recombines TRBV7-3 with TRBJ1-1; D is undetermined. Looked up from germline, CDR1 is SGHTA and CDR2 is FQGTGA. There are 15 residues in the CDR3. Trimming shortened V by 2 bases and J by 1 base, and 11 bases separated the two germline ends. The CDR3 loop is CASSLFGPTNTEAFF. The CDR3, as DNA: TGTGCCAGCAGCTTATTTGGACCTACGAACACTGAAGCTTTCTTT.

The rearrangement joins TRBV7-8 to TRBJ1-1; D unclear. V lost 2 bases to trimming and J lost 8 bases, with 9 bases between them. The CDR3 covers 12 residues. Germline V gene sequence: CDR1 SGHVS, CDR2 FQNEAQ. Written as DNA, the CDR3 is TGTGCCAGCAGCTTAAACGTAGGAGAAGCTTTCTTT. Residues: CASSLNVGEAFF.

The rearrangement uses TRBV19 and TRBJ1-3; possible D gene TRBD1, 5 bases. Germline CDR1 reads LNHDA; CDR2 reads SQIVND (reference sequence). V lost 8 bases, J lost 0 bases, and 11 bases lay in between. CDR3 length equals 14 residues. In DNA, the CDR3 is TGTGCCAGTGCGCCAGGGAGCTCTGGAAACACCATATATTTT. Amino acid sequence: CASAPGSSGNTIYF.

CDR3 bases: TGTGCCAGCAGTTTACCTACCTTGGGATCGAATGAGCAGTTCTTC. This gives the protein CASSLPTLGSNEQFF. The rearrangement uses TRBV28 and TRBJ2-1; D remains ambiguous. CDR1 MDHEN and CDR2 SYDVKM come from the germline V gene. V shed 2 bases and J shed 7 bases, with 15 bases lying between them. The CDR3 covers 15 residues.

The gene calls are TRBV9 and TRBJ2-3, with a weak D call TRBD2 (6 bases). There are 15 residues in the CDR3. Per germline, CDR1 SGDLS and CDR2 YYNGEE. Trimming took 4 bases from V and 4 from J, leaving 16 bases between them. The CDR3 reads CASSPQLATADTQYF. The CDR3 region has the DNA TGTGCCAGCAGCCCGCAACTAGCAACGGCAGATACGCAGTATTTT.

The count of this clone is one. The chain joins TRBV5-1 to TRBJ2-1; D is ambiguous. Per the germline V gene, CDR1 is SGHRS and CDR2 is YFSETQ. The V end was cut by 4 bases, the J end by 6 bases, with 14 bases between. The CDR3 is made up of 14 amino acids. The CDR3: CASSPPIGSNEQFF. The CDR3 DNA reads TGCGCCAGCAGCCCCCCGATCGGCTCCAATGAGCAGTTCTTC.

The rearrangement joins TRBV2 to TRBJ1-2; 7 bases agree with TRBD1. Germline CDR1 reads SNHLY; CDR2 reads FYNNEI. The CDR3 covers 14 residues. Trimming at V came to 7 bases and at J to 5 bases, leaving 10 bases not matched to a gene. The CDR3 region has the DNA TGTGCCAGCAAGGGAGGGGGCCAAGGGTATGGCTACACCTTC. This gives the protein CASKGGGQGYGYTF.

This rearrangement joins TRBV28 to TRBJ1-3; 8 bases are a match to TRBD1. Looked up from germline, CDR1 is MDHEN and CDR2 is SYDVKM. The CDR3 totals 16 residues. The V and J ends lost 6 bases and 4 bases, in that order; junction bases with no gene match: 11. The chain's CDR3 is CASRFAGGVGGNTIYF. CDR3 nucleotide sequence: TGTGCCAGCAGATTCGCAGGGGGCGTCGGAGGAAACACCATATATTTT.

The CDR3 region has the DNA TGTGCCAGCAGCTTAGAGACGGATCAGCCCCAGCATTTT. This gives the protein CASSLETDQPQHF. The chain has TRBV7-9 and TRBJ1-5, with D unclear. The CDR3 extends over 13 amino acids. The germline gives CDR1 SEHNR, CDR2 FQNEAQ (reference sequence). The V and J ends lost 1 base and 5 bases respectively, with 6 bases between them.

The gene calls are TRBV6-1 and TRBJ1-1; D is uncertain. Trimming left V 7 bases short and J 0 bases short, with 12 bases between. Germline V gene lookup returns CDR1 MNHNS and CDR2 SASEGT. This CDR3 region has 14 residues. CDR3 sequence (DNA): TGTGCCAGCACGAAGGATAGAGTGAACACTGAAGCTTTCTTT. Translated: CASTKDRVNTEAFF.

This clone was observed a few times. CDR3 amino acids: CASSLGSGAEAFF. The CDR3, as DNA: TGCGCCAGCAGCTTGGGGTCAGGCGCTGAAGCTTTCTTT. The chain carries TRBV5-1 and TRBJ1-1, with D unresolved. V gave up 0 bases and J gave up 6 bases, with 9 bases separating them. The CDR3 contains 13 residues. From germline, CDR1 is SGHRS and CDR2 YFSETQ. The whole variable domain, filled in from reference TRBV5-1 and TRBJ1-1, reads KAGVTQTPRYLIKTRGQQVTLSCSPISGHRSVSWYQQTPGQGLQFLFEYFSETQRNKGNFPGRFSGRQFSNSRSEMNVSTLELGDSALYLCASSLGSGAEAFFGQGTRLTVV.

CDR3 region: CASSLFRGSHEQYF. For the CDR3, the DNA is TGTGCCAGCAGTTTATTTCGAGGATCCCACGAGCAGTACTTC. The V and J genes are TRBV28 and TRBJ2-7; unclear D gene. V lost 1 base, J lost 5 bases, and 12 bases lay in between. This CDR3 spans 14 amino acids. Germline V gene lookup returns CDR1 MDHEN and CDR2 SYDVKM.

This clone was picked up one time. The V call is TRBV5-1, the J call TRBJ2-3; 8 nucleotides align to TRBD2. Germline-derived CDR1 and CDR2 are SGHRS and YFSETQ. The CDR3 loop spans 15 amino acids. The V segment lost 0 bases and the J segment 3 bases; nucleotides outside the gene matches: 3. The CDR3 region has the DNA TGCGCCAGCAGCTTGGGTAGCGGGACGACAGATACGCAGTATTTT. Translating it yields CASSLGSGTTDTQYF. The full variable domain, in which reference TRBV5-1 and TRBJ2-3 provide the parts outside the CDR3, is KAGVTQTPRYLIKTRGQQVTLSCSPISGHRSVSWYQQTPGQGLQFLFEYFSETQRNKGNFPGRFSGRQFSNSRSEMNVSTLELGDSALYLCASSLGSGTTDTQYFGPGTRLTVL.

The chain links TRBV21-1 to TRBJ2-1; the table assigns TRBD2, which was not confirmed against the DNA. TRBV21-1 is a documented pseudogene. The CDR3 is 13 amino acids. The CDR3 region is CASVPSGHNEQFF. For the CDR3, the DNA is TGTGCCAGCGTGCCAAGCGGTCACAATGAGCAGTTCTTC.

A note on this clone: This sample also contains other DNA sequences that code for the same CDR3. The CDR3 is CASSVGVGDGTDTQYF. The CDR3 bases are TGTGCCAGCAGCGTAGGAGTCGGGGACGGTACAGATACGCAGTATTTT. This chain uses TRBV9 with TRBJ2-3; either TRBD1 or TRBD2 may supply D (5 bases each). Deletions cut 0 bases from V and 3 bases from J, with 14 bases between. This CDR3 spans 16 amino acids. Per germline, CDR1 SGDLS and CDR2 YYNGEE.

Written as DNA, the CDR3 is TGTGCCAGCAGCGTAGGAATAGGGCGGGAGGGCCCATACGAGCAGTACTTC. Protein: CASSVGIGREGPYEQYF. The chain recombines TRBV9 with TRBJ2-7; 9 bases match TRBD2. V trimming: 0 bases; J trimming: 4 bases; junction bases outside the gene matches: 11. The CDR3 sequence is 17 residues long. The germline gives CDR1 SGDLS, CDR2 YYNGEE.

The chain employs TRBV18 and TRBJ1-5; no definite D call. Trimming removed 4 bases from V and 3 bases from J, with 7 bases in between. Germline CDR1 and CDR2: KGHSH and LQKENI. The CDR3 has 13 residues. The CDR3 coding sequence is TGTGCCAGCTCACAGGTTTACAATCAGCCCCAGCATTTT. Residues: CASSQVYNQPQHF.

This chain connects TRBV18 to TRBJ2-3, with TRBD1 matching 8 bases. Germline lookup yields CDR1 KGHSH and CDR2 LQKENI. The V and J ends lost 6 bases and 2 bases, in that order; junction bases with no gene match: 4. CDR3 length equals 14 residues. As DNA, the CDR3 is TGTGCCAGCTCCCGGGACAGGAACACAGATACGCAGTATTTT. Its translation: CASSRDRNTDTQYF. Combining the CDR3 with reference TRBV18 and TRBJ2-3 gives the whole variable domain NAGVMQNPRHLVRRRGQEARLRCSPMKGHSHVYWYRQLPEEGLKFMVYLQKENIIDESGMPKERFSAEFPKEGPSILRIQQVVRGDSAAYFCASSRDRNTDTQYFGPGTRLTVL.

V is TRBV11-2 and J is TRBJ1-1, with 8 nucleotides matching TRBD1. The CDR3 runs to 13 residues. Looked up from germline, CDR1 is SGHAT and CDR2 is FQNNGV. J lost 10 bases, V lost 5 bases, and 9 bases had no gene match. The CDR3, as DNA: TGTGCCAGCAGCCCCTCTATCGGACAGGGAGCTTTCTTT. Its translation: CASSPSIGQGAFF.

CDR3 protein: CASSYSLGKIYGYTF. CDR3 bases: TGTGCCAGCAGTTACTCCCTCGGGAAGATCTATGGCTACACCTTC. This chain connects TRBV6-5 to TRBJ1-2; no firm D call. CDR1 is MNHEY and CDR2 is SVGAGI in the germline V gene. Between the trimmed V and J ends, which lost 0 bases and 4 bases, there was a span of 12 bases. This CDR3 spans 15 amino acids.